The rows below give T cell receptor beta chains drawn from one sample of a study of T cell responses to AZD1222 COVID-19 vaccine. Repertoires were generated with immunoSEQ multiplex PCR, while TCRdb's copy carries only in-frame clones and drops some. The profile shows under 200,000 clones, over 80% of them singletons. The sample was peripheral blood, taken on day 0 of MenACWY control vaccination. All receptors come from an adult in good health. Both conserved end residues are part of each CDR3. Each record gives: CDR3 DNA, CDR3 protein, V gene, J gene, clone size, D gene. D genes are given only for firm matches. The size field is filled for only some rows; it gives once, few, many or a size class.

cdr3_nt: TGTGCCAGCAGCCAAGAGGGACCGGCGGGACCCACAGATACGCAGTATTTT; cdr3_aa: CASSQEGPAGPTDTQYF; v_call: TRBV4-2; j_call: TRBJ2-3; clone_size: .; d_call: .
cdr3_nt: TGTGCCAGCAGCCACGAACAGGACAGGGTCAATGAGCAGTTCTTC; cdr3_aa: CASSHEQDRVNEQFF; v_call: TRBV4-2; j_call: TRBJ2-1; clone_size: .; d_call: TRBD1
cdr3_nt: TGTGCCAGCAGCTTAGCAGTTAGGCAGGCTAGGTATGGCTACACCTTC; cdr3_aa: CASSLAVRQARYGYTF; v_call: TRBV7-8; j_call: TRBJ1-2; clone_size: .; d_call: .
cdr3_nt: TGTGCCAGCAGTCCGACAGGGACCTACGAGCAGTACTTC; cdr3_aa: CASSPTGTYEQYF; v_call: TRBV6-5; j_call: TRBJ2-7; clone_size: .; d_call: TRBD1
cdr3_nt: TGCAGCGTTGTCTACAGTACTGGAAACACCATATATTTT; cdr3_aa: CSVVYSTGNTIYF; v_call: TRBV29-1; j_call: TRBJ1-3; clone_size: .; d_call: .
cdr3_nt: TGTGCCAGCTCAGCGCCTAGCGGGAGTAGTAATGAGCAGTTCTTC; cdr3_aa: CASSAPSGSSNEQFF; v_call: TRBV18; j_call: TRBJ2-1; clone_size: .; d_call: TRBD2
cdr3_nt: TGTGCCAGCAGTGACTCCGGCAGGAGCTCCTACAATGAGCAGTTCTTC; cdr3_aa: CASSDSGRSSYNEQFF; v_call: TRBV6-4; j_call: TRBJ2-1; clone_size: few; d_call: .
cdr3_nt: TGTGCCAGCAGAACCGGGACAGGGGACTACGAGCAGTACTTC; cdr3_aa: CASRTGTGDYEQYF; v_call: TRBV2; j_call: TRBJ2-7; clone_size: few; d_call: TRBD1
cdr3_nt: TGCAGCGTTGGGGGGATTCAGGGAGGGCCCTCCTACGAGCAGTACTTC; cdr3_aa: CSVGGIQGGPSYEQYF; v_call: TRBV29-1; j_call: TRBJ2-7; clone_size: .; d_call: TRBD2
cdr3_nt: TGTGCCAGCAGCCCCAGACTAGCGGGGGCCCCGGATACGCAGTATTTT; cdr3_aa: CASSPRLAGAPDTQYF; v_call: TRBV7-3; j_call: TRBJ2-3; clone_size: .; d_call: TRBD2
cdr3_nt: TGTGCCAGCAGTTTACCGGGACAGGGGAACGACGAGCAGTACTTC; cdr3_aa: CASSLPGQGNDEQYF; v_call: TRBV28; j_call: TRBJ2-7; clone_size: .; d_call: TRBD1
cdr3_nt: TGTGCCTGGGGCCTTACCCTCGGGAGTTCTGGAAACACCATATATTTT; cdr3_aa: CAWGLTLGSSGNTIYF; v_call: TRBV30; j_call: TRBJ1-3; clone_size: once; d_call: .
cdr3_nt: TGTGCCAGCAGCTCCATACTAGCGGGGGCCTACGAGCAGTACTTC; cdr3_aa: CASSSILAGAYEQYF; v_call: TRBV7-9; j_call: TRBJ2-7; clone_size: .; d_call: TRBD2
cdr3_nt: TGTGCCAGCAGCGTAGGGTCGGGACTAGTTCCTTACGAGCAGTACTTC; cdr3_aa: CASSVGSGLVPYEQYF; v_call: TRBV9; j_call: TRBJ2-7; clone_size: .; d_call: TRBD2
cdr3_nt: TGTGCCAGCAGCCCCCCAGGGGAGAACAATGAGCAGTTCTTC; cdr3_aa: CASSPPGENNEQFF; v_call: TRBV11-2; j_call: TRBJ2-1; clone_size: .; d_call: .
cdr3_nt: TGTGCCAGCAGTACTAACGACAGGAGGGGGTCGGCTTTCTTT; cdr3_aa: CASSTNDRRGSAFF; v_call: TRBV6-5; j_call: TRBJ1-1; clone_size: .; d_call: .
cdr3_nt: TGTGCCAGCAGTGAAGCGGGCCAGGCACTCTATGGCTACACCTTC; cdr3_aa: CASSEAGQALYGYTF; v_call: TRBV6-1; j_call: TRBJ1-2; clone_size: few; d_call: .
cdr3_nt: TGTGCCAGCAGTCTACCGGGAGCTGGAAACACCATATATTTT; cdr3_aa: CASSLPGAGNTIYF; v_call: TRBV28; j_call: TRBJ1-3; clone_size: .; d_call: .
cdr3_nt: TGTGCCTGGAGTGTACTTAGGGCGGGAGGGCGAGAGACCCAGTACTTC; cdr3_aa: CAWSVLRAGGRETQYF; v_call: TRBV30; j_call: TRBJ2-5; clone_size: .; d_call: TRBD2
cdr3_nt: TGTGCCAGCAGCTTAGATTGGGACTCCTACAATGAGCAGTTCTTC; cdr3_aa: CASSLDWDSYNEQFF; v_call: TRBV7-8; j_call: TRBJ2-1; clone_size: .; d_call: .
cdr3_nt: TGTGCCAGCAGCCAAGAGTTTAGGACAGGGTTAAATGGCTACACCTTC; cdr3_aa: CASSQEFRTGLNGYTF; v_call: TRBV3-1/TRBV3-2; j_call: TRBJ1-2; clone_size: .; d_call: TRBD1
cdr3_nt: TGTGCCAGCAGTGACGGACAGGGGGCTTCTGAAGCTTTCTTT; cdr3_aa: CASSDGQGASEAFF; v_call: TRBV25-1; j_call: TRBJ1-1; clone_size: .; d_call: TRBD1
cdr3_nt: TGTGCCAGCAGCTTAGGACAGGGGTCGTCCGAGCAGTACTTC; cdr3_aa: CASSLGQGSSEQYF; v_call: TRBV7-8; j_call: TRBJ2-7; clone_size: .; d_call: TRBD1
cdr3_nt: TGTGCCAGCAGGGAGCAGGGGGACACCATATATTTT; cdr3_aa: CASREQGDTIYF; v_call: TRBV6-5; j_call: TRBJ1-3; clone_size: once; d_call: TRBD1
cdr3_nt: TGTGCCTGGAGTAAACCCCCCGACAGGGGAGTAAGAAACACCATATATTTT; cdr3_aa: CAWSKPPDRGVRNTIYF; v_call: TRBV30; j_call: TRBJ1-3; clone_size: .; d_call: TRBD1
cdr3_nt: TGTGCCAGTAGTATTGAAGGGTCGGACTATGGCTACACCTTC; cdr3_aa: CASSIEGSDYGYTF; v_call: TRBV19; j_call: TRBJ1-2; clone_size: once; d_call: .
cdr3_nt: TGTGCCAGCAGCCTCGGGACAGAACACTACGAGCAGTACTTC; cdr3_aa: CASSLGTEHYEQYF; v_call: TRBV28; j_call: TRBJ2-7; clone_size: .; d_call: TRBD1
cdr3_nt: TGTGCCAGCAGGTCTCGGGAGAGACAGAACACCGGGGAGCTGTTTTTT; cdr3_aa: CASRSRERQNTGELFF; v_call: TRBV28; j_call: TRBJ2-2; clone_size: .; d_call: .
cdr3_nt: TGTGCCAGCAGCAGGGCCGGAGGGGCTGAAGCTTTCTTT; cdr3_aa: CASSRAGGAEAFF; v_call: TRBV11-2; j_call: TRBJ1-1; clone_size: .; d_call: .
cdr3_nt: TGTGCCAGCAGCGTCATGGAGGCCGGGGAGCTGTTTTTT; cdr3_aa: CASSVMEAGELFF; v_call: TRBV9; j_call: TRBJ2-2; clone_size: .; d_call: .
cdr3_nt: TGTGCCAGCAGTTACCAGCCGGGGGGGGATAATTCACCCCTCCACTTT; cdr3_aa: CASSYQPGGDNSPLHF; v_call: TRBV6-5; j_call: TRBJ1-6; clone_size: once; d_call: .
cdr3_nt: TGCAGCGTTGAAGCTAGCGGGAGACCAGATACGCAGTATTTT; cdr3_aa: CSVEASGRPDTQYF; v_call: TRBV29-1; j_call: TRBJ2-3; clone_size: once; d_call: TRBD2